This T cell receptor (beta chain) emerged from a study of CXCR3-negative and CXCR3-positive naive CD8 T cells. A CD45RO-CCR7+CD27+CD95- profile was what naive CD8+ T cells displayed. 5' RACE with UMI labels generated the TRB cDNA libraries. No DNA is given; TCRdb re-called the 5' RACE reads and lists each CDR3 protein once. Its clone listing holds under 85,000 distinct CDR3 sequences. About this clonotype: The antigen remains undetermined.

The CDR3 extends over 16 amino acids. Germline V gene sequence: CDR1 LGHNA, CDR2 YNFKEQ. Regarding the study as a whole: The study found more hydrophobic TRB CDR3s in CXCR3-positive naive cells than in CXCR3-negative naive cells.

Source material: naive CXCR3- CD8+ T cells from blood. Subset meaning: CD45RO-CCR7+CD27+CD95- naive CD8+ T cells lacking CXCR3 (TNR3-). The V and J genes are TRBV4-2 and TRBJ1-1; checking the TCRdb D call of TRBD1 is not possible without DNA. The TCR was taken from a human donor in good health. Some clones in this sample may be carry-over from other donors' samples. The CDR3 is CASSQVAGAMNTEAFF.